Sequencing of this TCR beta chain was carried out in a study of T cells in Graves' hyperthyroidism and ophthalmopathy. Study-level points and caveats: The model predicted ophthalmopathy a median roughly 6.3 months before onset.

Amplified TCR beta CDR3 regions came from RNA transcripts. First-round RT-PCR of the TCR CDR3 relied on the HTBI primer set. MiXCR was run by TCRdb on the multiplex PCR reads, yielding one entry per CDR3 protein. This table holds 35,000 to 40,000 distinct CDR3 sequences, 49% found once. The V gene end was trimmed by 5 bases and the J gene end by 4 bases; junction bases not matched to a gene: 7. The CDR3 has 16 amino acids. Germline CDR1 and CDR2: SGHTA and FQGNSA. The PBMCs had their origin in approximately 10 ml of fresh peripheral blood. By its share, this clonotype is medium-sized. Its antigen remains unknown.

The V and J genes are TRBV7-2 and TRBJ2-5, with 13 bases identical to TRBD2. The TCR comes from a woman in her 50s with Graves' hyperthyroidism that later progressed to Graves' ophthalmopathy. Sequenced: blood. In DNA, the CDR3 is TGTGCCAGCAGCGGAGGACTAGCGGGAGTCAGAGAGACCCAGTACTTC. It is translated as CASSGGLAGVRETQYF. Full variable domain (rest looked up from reference TRBV7-2 and TRBJ2-5): GAGVSQSPSNKVTEKGKDVELRCDPISGHTALYWYRQSLGQGLEFLIYFQGNSAPDKSGLPSDRFSAERTGGSVSTLTIQRTQQEDSAVYLCASSGGLAGVRETQYFGPGTRLLVL.